A single TCR beta chain is shown here with its context. What it binds is not known. The assay was immunoSEQ multiplex PCR, and TCRdb's table has in-frame clones only and misses some. The sample includes about 350,000 clones, roughly 84% seen only once; the top ten take approximately 3.6%. This sample was taken from a study of Ad26.COV2.S vaccination and SARS-CoV-2 variants. Study information: As a participant in COV1001, the donor was in the Ad26.COV2.S trial arm. The authors gave Ad26.COV2.S intramuscularly, either once or twice 56 days apart. Study-level results: The study found similar non-spike TCR breadth in vaccine and placebo recipients.

As to treatment: around 19 received Ad26.COV2.S at low or high dose, single or two shots; roughly five received placebo; per-sample allocation not given. It was on day 63 after the first vaccine or placebo injection that samples were taken. The sample came from a Boston adult aged 18-55 years. Trimming cost V 3 bases and J 7 bases, with 17 bases left between them. CDR3 length equals 15 residues. Germline loops: CDR1 SGHRS, CDR2 YFSETQ. The sample was peripheral blood, taken in a trial of Ad26.COV2.S vaccine versus placebo. The clonotype comes from a person between 18 and 65 years old who received the Ad26.COV2.S COVID-19 vaccine or a placebo. The chain combines TRBV5-1 with TRBJ2-1; the D gene could be TRBD1 or TRBD2 (5 bases each). CDR3: CASSYASGARNEQFF. For the CDR3, the DNA is TGCGCCAGCAGCTATGCCTCCGGGGCGCGTAATGAGCAGTTCTTC.